The TCR beta chain under discussion was sequenced for a study of blood T cells in healthy people across ages. About the study: Per every two T cells, about one barcoded beta molecule was captured by template switching.

Notes on the study in general: Strongly correlated with naive T cell percentage was TCR beta diversity. Changes in expanded clonotypes were possibly confounded, as the CMV status of donors was unknown.

This clonotype was observed a handful of times. Its specificity is unknown. Sample-barcoded 5' priming and a J-beta primer mix drove a second PCR of about 7 to 12 cycles. The template-switch adaptor was a 5' adaptor with 12 random nucleotides. It tagged each cDNA molecule. TCRdb fed the 5' RACE reads into MiXCR, producing one record per CDR3 protein. The top ten clones hold approximately 7.9% of a sample with about 1,500,000 distinct CDR3 sequences, 42% of them seen once. CDR3 length equals 17 residues. Losses at the gene ends were 4 bases for V and 4 bases for J; bases not matched to a gene: 8. Germline lookup yields CDR1 SGHRS and CDR2 YFSETQ.

The V call is TRBV5-1, the J call TRBJ2-3; 14 nucleotides agree with TRBD2. This receptor was obtained from a woman between 18 and 30 years old in good health. The source material was blood. The CDR3 reads CASSLGTSGSLADTQYF. For the CDR3, the DNA is TGCGCCAGCAGCCTAGGGACTAGCGGGAGTCTCGCAGATACGCAGTATTTT.